A single T cell receptor beta chain is shown here with its context. Other DNA variants within this sample encode the same CDR3. The data were obtained in a study of shared clonotypes between healthy human individuals. TCRdb's copy holds only in-frame clones and misses some; the assay was immunoSEQ multiplex PCR. The table includes 2 million to 3 million clones, 80% to 95% detected once. This receptor was taken from a man between 18 and 35 years old in good health. Some clones in this sample may be carry-over from other donors' samples. Sequences were obtained from naive CD4+ T cells from PBMCs. The subset: CD45RA+ positively selected.

CDR3 bases: TGCGCCAGCAGCTTGGAAGGGTATGGCTACACCTTC. Translated: CASSLEGYGYTF. The gene calls are TRBV5-1 and TRBJ1-2, with D unclear. Germline V gene lookup returns CDR1 SGHRS and CDR2 YFSETQ. This CDR3 spans 12 amino acids. Between the trimmed V and J ends, which lost 0 bases and 5 bases, there was a span of 5 bases.